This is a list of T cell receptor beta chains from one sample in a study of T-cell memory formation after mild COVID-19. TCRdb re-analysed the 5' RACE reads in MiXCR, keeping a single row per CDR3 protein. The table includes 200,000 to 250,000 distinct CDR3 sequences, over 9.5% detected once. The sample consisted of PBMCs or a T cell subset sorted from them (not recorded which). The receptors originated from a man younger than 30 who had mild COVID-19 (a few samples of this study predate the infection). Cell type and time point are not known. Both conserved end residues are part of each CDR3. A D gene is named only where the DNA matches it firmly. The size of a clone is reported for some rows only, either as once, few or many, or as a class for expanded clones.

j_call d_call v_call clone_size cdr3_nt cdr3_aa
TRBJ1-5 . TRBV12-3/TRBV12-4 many TGTGCCAGCAGCCCCCCCGGCGGCAATCAGCCCCAGCATTTT CASSPPGGNQPQHF
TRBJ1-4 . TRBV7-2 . TGTGCCAGCAGCTCAGGGGACGGCGCGGGGAAACTGTTTTTT CASSSGDGAGKLFF
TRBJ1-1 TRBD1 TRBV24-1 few TGTGCCACCAGTGACCGGGACAGGGGGTTTGCTTTCTTT CATSDRDRGFAFF
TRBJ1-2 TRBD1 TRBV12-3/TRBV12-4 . TGTGCCAGCAATCTTGGACAGGGGACCTATGGCTACACCTTC CASNLGQGTYGYTF
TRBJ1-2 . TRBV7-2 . TGTGCCAGCAGCTCACAGGTCGACTATGGCTACACCTTC CASSSQVDYGYTF
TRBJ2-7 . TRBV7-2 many TGTGCCAGCAGCTCCTCCAGGGAATCCTACGAGCAGTACTTC CASSSSRESYEQYF
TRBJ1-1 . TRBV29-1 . TGCAGCGTTGAAGATAGGAGCGTCTTAGAAGCTTTCTTT CSVEDRSVLEAFF
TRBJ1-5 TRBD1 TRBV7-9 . TGTGCCAGCTCTCAAGGACAGGGCCTCGGGCCCCAGCATTTT CASSQGQGLGPQHF
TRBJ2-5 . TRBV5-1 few TGCGCCAGCAGCTTGGAACCGGGAGATACGGAGACCCAGTACTTC CASSLEPGDTETQYF
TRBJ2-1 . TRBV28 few TGTGCCAGCAGCGTCTCGCCCGGCGGTGAGCAGTTCTTC CASSVSPGGEQFF
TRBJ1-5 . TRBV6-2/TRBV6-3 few TGTGCCAGCAGTTACAATCCGGTGAGGCCCCAGCATTTT CASSYNPVRPQHF
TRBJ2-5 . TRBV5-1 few TGCGCCAGCAGCTTACAGAGTCCAGAGACCCAGTACTTC CASSLQSPETQYF
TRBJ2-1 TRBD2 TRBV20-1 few TGCAGTGCTAGACGGACTAGCGGGGATTTTTACAATGAGCAGTTCTTC CSARRTSGDFYNEQFF
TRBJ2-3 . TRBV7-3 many TGTGCCAGCAGCGAAACGGGGCAGACGCAGTATTTT CASSETGQTQYF
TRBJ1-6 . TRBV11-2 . TGTGCCAGCAGCTTAGGCGGTCGTCAAAATTCACCCCTCCACTTT CASSLGGRQNSPLHF
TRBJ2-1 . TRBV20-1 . TGCAGTGCCCCGACCCCAGGGTCCCATGAGCAGTTCTTC CSAPTPGSHEQFF
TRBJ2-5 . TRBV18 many TGTGCCAGCTCACCAGGCCCGAAAGAGACCCAGTACTTC CASSPGPKETQYF
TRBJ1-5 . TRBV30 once TGTGCCTGGAGTGCCGGTACAAATCAGCATTTT CAWSAGTNQHF
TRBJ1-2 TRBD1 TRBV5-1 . TGCGCCAGCAGCCACAACGGACAGGGAGCAGGTGGCTACACCTTC CASSHNGQGAGGYTF
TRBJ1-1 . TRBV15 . TGTGCCACCAGCAGAGCAAAAAAATGGAACACTGAAGCTTTCTTT CATSRAKKWNTEAFF
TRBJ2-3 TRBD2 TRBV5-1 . TGCGCCAGCAGCTTTAGCGGGGCGATTACCGATACGCAGTATTTT CASSFSGAITDTQYF
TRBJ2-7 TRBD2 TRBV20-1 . TGCAGTGCTAGAGATCTGTCGGGGGGGTCCTACGAGCAGTACTTC CSARDLSGGSYEQYF
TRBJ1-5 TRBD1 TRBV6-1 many TGTGCCAGCAGCGGTACAGGGGGAAGCAATCAGCCCCAGCATTTT CASSGTGGSNQPQHF
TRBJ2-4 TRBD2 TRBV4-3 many TGCGCCAGCAGCCAAGATAGTCGTCTTGGGGGGGGCATTCAGTACTTC CASSQDSRLGGGIQYF
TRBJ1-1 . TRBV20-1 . TGCAGTGCGTTGGACAGAGTGAACACTGAAGCTTTCTTT CSALDRVNTEAFF
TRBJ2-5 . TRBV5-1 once TGCGCCAGCAGCTATCTACAAGAGACCCAGTACTTC CASSYLQETQYF
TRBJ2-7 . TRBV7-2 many TGTGCCAGCAGCTTAGGGAGGGGTTACGAGCAGTACTTC CASSLGRGYEQYF
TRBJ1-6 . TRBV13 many TGTGCCAGCAGCTTCCGGAGGAGAACACATAATTCACCCCTCCACTTT CASSFRRRTHNSPLHF
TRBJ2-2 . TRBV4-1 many TGCGCCAGCAGGAGAGGGGACGGGGAGCTGTTTTTT CASRRGDGELFF
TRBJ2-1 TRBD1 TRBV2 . TGTGCCAGCAGACCGGGACAGACCGTCGAGTACAATGAGCAGTTCTTC CASRPGQTVEYNEQFF
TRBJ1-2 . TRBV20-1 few TGCAGTGCTTCGGGGGGAAGGGGGTATGGCTACACCTTC CSASGGRGYGYTF
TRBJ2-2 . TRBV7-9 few TGTGCCAGCAGCTCAAGAGGCGGTCCCGGGGAGCTGTTTTTT CASSSRGGPGELFF
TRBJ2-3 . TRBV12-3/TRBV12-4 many TGTGCCAGCAGTCCCCACCCCGCGGCAGATACGCAGTATTTT CASSPHPAADTQYF
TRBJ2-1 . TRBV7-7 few TGTGCCAGCAGCTTGGTTCCCGACCCGGGTGGGTACAATGAGCAGTTCTTC CASSLVPDPGGYNEQFF
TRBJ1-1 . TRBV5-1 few TGCGCCAGCAGCCCCGGGACCATGGTATTTTTGACTGAAGCTTTCTTT CASSPGTMVFLTEAFF
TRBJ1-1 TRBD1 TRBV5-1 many TGCGCCAGCAGCTGGGACAGCGTGAACACTGAAGCTTTCTTT CASSWDSVNTEAFF
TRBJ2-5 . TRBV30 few TGTGCCTGCGGAGCCTCCCAAGAGACCCAGTACTTC CACGASQETQYF
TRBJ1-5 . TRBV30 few TGTGCCTGGAGTAAGTCAGGGAGGCAGCCCCAGCATTTT CAWSKSGRQPQHF
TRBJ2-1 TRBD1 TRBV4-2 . TGTGCCAGCAGCCAAGCACAGGGGCCCTACAATGAGCAGTTCTTC CASSQAQGPYNEQFF
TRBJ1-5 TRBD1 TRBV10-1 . TGCGCCAACCTCTCCTCCGGGACAGGGGGACGGCCCCAGCATTTT CANLSSGTGGRPQHF
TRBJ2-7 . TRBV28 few TGTGCCAGCAGTGATGCAGCTTTCATTTACGAGCAGTACTTC CASSDAAFIYEQYF
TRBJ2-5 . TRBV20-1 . TGCGGTGCTAGAGGTGCGGTCGAGACCCAGTACTTC CGARGAVETQYF
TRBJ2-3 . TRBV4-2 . TGTGCCAGCAGCCAAGATGGAATTCGGCGTGGCACAGATACGCAGTATTTT CASSQDGIRRGTDTQYF
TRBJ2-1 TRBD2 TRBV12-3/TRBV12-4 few TGTGCCAGCAGTTCACTAGCGGGGGGCTCCGGGTTCTTC CASSSLAGGSGFF
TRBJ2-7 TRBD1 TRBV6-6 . TGTGCCAGCAACCCACCCCGGGACAGGGCGGGCGAGCAGTACTTC CASNPPRDRAGEQYF
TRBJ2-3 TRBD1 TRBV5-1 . TGCGCCAGCATCTTGGCTCCAGGGGGCTTGGATACGCAGTATTTT CASILAPGGLDTQYF
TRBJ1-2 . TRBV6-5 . TGTGCCAGCAGTTACGGGGGTCGGGGGAGTAACTATGGCTACACCTTC CASSYGGRGSNYGYTF
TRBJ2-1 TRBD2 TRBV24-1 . TGTGCCACCGCGGGGGGGCCGGTCCATGAGCAGTTCTTC CATAGGPVHEQFF
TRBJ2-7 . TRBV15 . TGTGCCACCAGCAGAAGGGGCGTAAACGAGCAGTACTTC CATSRRGVNEQYF